Following are 10 T cell receptor beta chains from one sample sequenced in a study of identical twins. MiXCR, run by TCRdb on the 5' RACE reads, gives a single entry per CDR3 protein. Here the sample spans around 570,000 distinct CDR3 sequences, 7.5% to 10% being singletons. These records were also assigned to another study, of yellow fever vaccine responses in identical twins.

The sample taken for sequencing was PBMCs. These receptors originate from a woman between 18 and 30 years old in good health.

V gene TRBV29-1 combines with J gene TRBJ2-3, with 14 bases identical to TRBD2. J was trimmed by 3 bases and V by 7 bases; bases with no gene match: 27. Germline V gene lookup returns CDR1 SQVTM and CDR2 ANQGSEA. There are 22 residues in the CDR3. The CDR3 loop reads CSAGRTPKTSGGAVLMTDTQYF. For the CDR3, the DNA is TGCAGCGCAGGGAGGACACCAAAGACTAGCGGGGGGGCCGTTTTGATGACAGATACGCAGTATTTT.

The chain is built from TRBV20-1 and TRBJ1-2; D perhaps matches TRBD1 (6 bases). Trimming stripped 5 bases from V and 6 bases from J, with 10 bases between. Germline loops: CDR1 DFQATT, CDR2 SNEGSKA (reference sequence). This CDR3 comprises 11 residues. CDR3 in DNA: TGCAGTGCTGTAAACAGGGATGGCTACACCTTC. Amino acid sequence: CSAVNRDGYTF.

The chain combines TRBV7-8 with TRBJ2-1; the D gene could be TRBD1 or TRBD2 (5 bases each). This CDR3 has 15 residues. From germline, CDR1 is SGHVS and CDR2 FQNEAQ. The ends were cut back, 5 bases at V and 1 base at J, with 12 bases in the middle. The CDR3 DNA sequence: TGTGCCAGCAGCCCCGGGGACCCTTCCTACAATGAGCAGTTCTTC. Amino acids: CASSPGDPSYNEQFF. Full variable domain (outside the CDR3, taken from reference TRBV7-8 and TRBJ2-1): GAGVSQSPRYKVAKRGQDVALRCDPISGHVSLFWYQQALGQGPEFLTYFQNEAQLDKSGLPSDRFFAERPEGSVSTLKIQRTQQEDSAVYLCASSPGDPSYNEQFFGPGTRLTVL.

The chain carries TRBV2 and TRBJ1-2, with no clear D. The CDR3 loop spans 11 amino acids. Trimming cost V 2 bases and J 8 bases, with 6 bases left between them. Germline V gene lookup returns CDR1 SNHLY and CDR2 FYNNEI. In DNA form, the CDR3 reads TGTGCCAGCAGTGAATTTATGGGCTACACCTTC. As protein: CASSEFMGYTF.

The DNA of the CDR3 is TGTGCCAGCAGTACCTCTGGACAGGCCAGCTCCTACAATGAGCAGTTCTTC. It is translated as CASSTSGQASSYNEQFF. The rearrangement joins TRBV28 to TRBJ2-1; TRBD1 matches at 7 bases. V gave up 5 bases and J gave up 0 bases; unmatched junction bases: 10. Germline CDR1 and CDR2: MDHEN and SYDVKM. The CDR3 contains 17 residues.

This clonotype was observed many times. The V gene is TRBV10-3, the J gene TRBJ1-4; TRBD1 aligns across 7 bases. Germline V gene data show CDR1 as ENHRY and CDR2 as SYGVKD. The CDR3 contains 13 residues. V shed 9 bases and J 0 bases; nucleotides not matched to a gene: 1. CDR3 amino acids: CAIQGATNEKLFF. The CDR3 coding sequence is TGTGCCATTCAGGGGGCAACTAATGAAAAACTGTTTTTT.

The chain carries TRBV30 and TRBJ2-3, with D possibly matching TRBD1 (6 bases). The CDR3 has 12 amino acids. The germline V and J ends were trimmed by 4 bases and 3 bases, with 8 bases remaining between them. Germline V gene data show CDR1 as GTSNPN and CDR2 as SVGIG (reference sequence). CDR3 sequence: CAWTRGTDTQYF. DNA of the CDR3: TGTGCCTGGACCAGGGGAACAGATACGCAGTATTTT.

At least ten counts were recorded for this clonotype. The CDR3 protein is CASSPGTSGALKTQYF. The CDR3 DNA reads TGTGCCAGCAGCCCCGGGACTAGCGGGGCGTTGAAGACCCAGTACTTC. This chain joins TRBV7-2 and TRBJ2-5; 13 bases map to TRBD2. With V trimmed by 5 bases and J by 6 bases, 9 bases remained unmatched. CDR1 SGHTA and CDR2 FQGNSA come from the germline V gene. This CDR3 spans 16 amino acids.

This sequence joins TRBV7-8 and TRBJ2-1; 10 bases match TRBD1. Germline V gene data show CDR1 as SGHVS and CDR2 as FQNEAQ. V lost 5 bases and J lost 2; bases outside the gene matches: 3. The CDR3 length is 15 residues. CDR3 sequence: CASSAGQGTYNEQFF. The DNA for the CDR3 is TGTGCCAGCAGCGCGGGACAGGGGACCTACAATGAGCAGTTCTTC.

This clonotype was seen many times. The CDR3: CASSLLGGVKNIQYF. The CDR3, as DNA: TGTGCCAGCAGCTTACTGGGCGGGGTGAAAAACATTCAGTACTTC. The rearrangement uses TRBV7-8 and TRBJ2-4; maybe TRBD2 (6 bases). From germline, CDR1 is SGHVS and CDR2 FQNEAQ. Trimming removed 2 bases at V and 4 bases at J, with 12 bases between. The CDR3 is made up of 15 amino acids.